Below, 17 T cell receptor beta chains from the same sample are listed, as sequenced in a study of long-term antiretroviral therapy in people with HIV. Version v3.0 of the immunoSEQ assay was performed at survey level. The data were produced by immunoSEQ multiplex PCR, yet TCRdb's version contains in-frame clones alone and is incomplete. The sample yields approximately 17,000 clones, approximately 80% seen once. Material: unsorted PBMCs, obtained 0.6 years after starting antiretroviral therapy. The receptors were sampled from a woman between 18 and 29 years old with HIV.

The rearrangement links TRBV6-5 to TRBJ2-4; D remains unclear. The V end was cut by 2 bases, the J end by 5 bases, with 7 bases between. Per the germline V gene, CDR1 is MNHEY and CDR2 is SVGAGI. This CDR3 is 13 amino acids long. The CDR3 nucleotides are TGTGCCAGCAGTTACCGGGCTCAAAACATTCAGTACTTC. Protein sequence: CASSYRAQNIQYF.

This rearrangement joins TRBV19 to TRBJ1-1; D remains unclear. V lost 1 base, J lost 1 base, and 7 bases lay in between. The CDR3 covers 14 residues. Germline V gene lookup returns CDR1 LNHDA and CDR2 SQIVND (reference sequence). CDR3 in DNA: TGTGCCAGTAGTATAGGGAAAAGGAACACTGAAGCTTTCTTT. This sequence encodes CASSIGKRNTEAFF.

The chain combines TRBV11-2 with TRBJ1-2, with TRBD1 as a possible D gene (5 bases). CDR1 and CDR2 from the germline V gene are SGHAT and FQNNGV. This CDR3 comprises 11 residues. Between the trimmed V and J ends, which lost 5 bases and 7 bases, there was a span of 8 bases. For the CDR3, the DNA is TGTGCCAGCAGCCAAGGGGCTGGCTACACCTTC. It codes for CASSQGAGYTF.

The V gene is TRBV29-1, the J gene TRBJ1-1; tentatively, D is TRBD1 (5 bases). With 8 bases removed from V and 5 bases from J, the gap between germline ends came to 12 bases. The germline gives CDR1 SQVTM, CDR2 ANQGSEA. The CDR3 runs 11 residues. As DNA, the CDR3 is TGCAGCACTGCCGGGACGACTGAAGCTTTCTTT. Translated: CSTAGTTEAFF.

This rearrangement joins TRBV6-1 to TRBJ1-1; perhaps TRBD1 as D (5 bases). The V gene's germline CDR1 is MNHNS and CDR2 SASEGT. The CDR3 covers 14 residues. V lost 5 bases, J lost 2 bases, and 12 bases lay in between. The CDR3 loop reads CASSTRDGNTEAFF. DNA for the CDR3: TGTGCCAGCAGTACCCGGGACGGCAACACTGAAGCTTTCTTT.

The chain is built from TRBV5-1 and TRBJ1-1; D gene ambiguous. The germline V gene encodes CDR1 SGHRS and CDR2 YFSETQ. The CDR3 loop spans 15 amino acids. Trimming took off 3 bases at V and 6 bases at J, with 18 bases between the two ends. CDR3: CASSSAQVSGSEAFF. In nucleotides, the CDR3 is TGCGCCAGCAGCTCTGCGCAGGTATCGGGGTCTGAAGCTTTCTTT.

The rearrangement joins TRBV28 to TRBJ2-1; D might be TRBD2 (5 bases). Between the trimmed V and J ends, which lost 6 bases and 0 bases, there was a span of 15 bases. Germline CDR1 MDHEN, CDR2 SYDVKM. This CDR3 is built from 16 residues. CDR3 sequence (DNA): TGTGCCAGCAGATCTCAGCGGTTAAGCTCCTACAATGAGCAGTTCTTC. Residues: CASRSQRLSSYNEQFF. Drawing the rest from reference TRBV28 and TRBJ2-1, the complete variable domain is DVKVTQSSRYLVKRTGEKVFLECVQDMDHENMFWYRQDPGLGLRLIYFSYDVKMKEKGDIPEGYSVSREKKERFSLILESASTNQTSMYLCASRSQRLSSYNEQFFGPGTRLTVL.

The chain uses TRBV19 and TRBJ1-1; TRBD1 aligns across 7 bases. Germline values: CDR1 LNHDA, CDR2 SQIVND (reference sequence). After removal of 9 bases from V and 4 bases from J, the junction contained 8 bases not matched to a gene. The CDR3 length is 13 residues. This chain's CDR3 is CASAGGRVTEAFF. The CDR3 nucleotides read TGTGCCAGCGCAGGGGGTAGGGTCACTGAAGCTTTCTTT.

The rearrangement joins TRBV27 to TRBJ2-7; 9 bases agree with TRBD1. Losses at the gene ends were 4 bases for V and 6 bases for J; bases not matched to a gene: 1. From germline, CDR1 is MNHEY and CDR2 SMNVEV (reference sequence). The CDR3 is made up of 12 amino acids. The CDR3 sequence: CASSYRGLEQYF. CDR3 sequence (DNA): TGTGCCAGCAGTTACAGGGGGCTCGAGCAGTACTTC.

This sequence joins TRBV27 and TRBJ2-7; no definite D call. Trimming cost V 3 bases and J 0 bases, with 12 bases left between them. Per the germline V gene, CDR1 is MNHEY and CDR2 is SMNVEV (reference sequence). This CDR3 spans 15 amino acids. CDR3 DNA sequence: TGTGCCAGCAGTTTCGAACCCAGGAGCTCCTACGAGCAGTACTTC. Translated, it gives CASSFEPRSSYEQYF.

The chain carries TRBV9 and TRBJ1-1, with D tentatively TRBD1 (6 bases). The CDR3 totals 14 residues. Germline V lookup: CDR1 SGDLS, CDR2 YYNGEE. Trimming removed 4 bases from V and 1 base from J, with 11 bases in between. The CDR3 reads CASSYRTENTEAFF. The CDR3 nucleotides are TGTGCCAGCAGCTATAGGACAGAGAACACTGAAGCTTTCTTT.

The CDR3 DNA follows: TGTGCCAGCAGGGGACAGGGGGCTGCCGGCTACGAGCAGTACTTC. Amino acids: CASRGQGAAGYEQYF. The gene calls are TRBV28 and TRBJ2-7, with TRBD1 matching over 12 bases. Per the germline V gene, CDR1 is MDHEN and CDR2 is SYDVKM. J gave up 3 bases and V 6 bases, and 6 bases lay outside the gene matches. The CDR3 runs to 15 residues. The whole variable domain, remainder taken from reference TRBV28 and TRBJ2-7, is DVKVTQSSRYLVKRTGEKVFLECVQDMDHENMFWYRQDPGLGLRLIYFSYDVKMKEKGDIPEGYSVSREKKERFSLILESASTNQTSMYLCASRGQGAAGYEQYFGPGTRLTVT.

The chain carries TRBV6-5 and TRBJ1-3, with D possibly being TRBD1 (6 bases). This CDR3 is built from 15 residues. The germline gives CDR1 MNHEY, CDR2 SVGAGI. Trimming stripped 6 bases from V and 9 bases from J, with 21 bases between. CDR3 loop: CASSPDSNRRGTIYF. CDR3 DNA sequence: TGTGCCAGCAGCCCGGACAGCAATAGACGGGGCACCATATATTTT.

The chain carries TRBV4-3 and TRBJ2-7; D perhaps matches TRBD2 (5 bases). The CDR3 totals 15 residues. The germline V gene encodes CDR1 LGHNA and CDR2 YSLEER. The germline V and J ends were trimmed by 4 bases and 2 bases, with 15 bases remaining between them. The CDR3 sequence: CASSPWATGAYEQYF. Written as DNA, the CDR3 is TGCGCCAGCAGCCCATGGGCCACCGGGGCCTACGAGCAGTACTTC.

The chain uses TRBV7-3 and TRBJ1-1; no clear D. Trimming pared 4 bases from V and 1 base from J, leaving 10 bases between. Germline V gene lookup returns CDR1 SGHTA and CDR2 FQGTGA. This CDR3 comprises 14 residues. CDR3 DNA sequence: TGTGCCAGCAGCTCTTCGACGGAGAACACTGAAGCTTTCTTT. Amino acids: CASSSSTENTEAFF.

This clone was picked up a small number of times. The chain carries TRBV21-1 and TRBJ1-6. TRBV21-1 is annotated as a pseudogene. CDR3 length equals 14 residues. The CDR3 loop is CASSIGRGASPLHF. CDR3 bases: TGTGCCAGCAGCATAGGTAGGGGGGCTTCACCCCTCCACTTT.

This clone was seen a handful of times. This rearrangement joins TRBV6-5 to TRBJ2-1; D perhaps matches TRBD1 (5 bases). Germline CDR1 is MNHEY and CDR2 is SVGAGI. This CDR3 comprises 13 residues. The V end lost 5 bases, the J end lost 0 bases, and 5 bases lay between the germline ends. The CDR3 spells CASSQGSYNEQFF. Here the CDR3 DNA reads TGTGCCAGCAGTCAGGGCTCCTACAATGAGCAGTTCTTC.